The 6 T cell receptor beta chains listed next were all sequenced from one sample in a study of OX40 agonist ivuxolimab in advanced cancers. Receptors were amplified or captured by the immunoSEQ multiplex PCR assay. The table was pulled from immuneACCESS by TCRdb, which kept in-frame rearrangements only. Such tables lose some clones; where checked, under half of the loss comes from unresolved V genes, and the rest has no known cause. Here the sample has 65,000 to 95,000 clones; 89% occur a single time. The biggest ten clones account for about 0.2% of the sample. The sequences come from CD4+ or CD8+ T cells sorted from blood, collected in a trial of the OX40 agonist ivuxolimab. These receptors all stem from an adult with an advanced solid tumor such as melanoma, head and neck, liver or kidney cancer.

The J gene is TRBJ2-3, the V gene TRBV5-1, with 8 nucleotides matching TRBD2. Germline trimming cut 4 bases from V and 6 bases from J; bases unmatched to any gene: 10. Germline V gene data show CDR1 as SGHRS and CDR2 as YFSETQ. This CDR3 comprises 15 residues. The CDR3 loop reads CASSPEVAGRDTQYF. The CDR3 DNA follows: TGCGCCAGCAGCCCTGAGGTAGCGGGGAGGGATACGCAGTATTTT.

The rearrangement links TRBV7-3 to TRBJ1-4, with D maybe TRBD1 (5 bases). This CDR3 has 17 amino acids. Germline loops: CDR1 SGHTA, CDR2 FQGTGA. Trimming pared 2 bases from V and 0 bases from J, leaving 13 bases between. CDR3 in amino acids: CASSLLSLTATNEKLFF. Here the CDR3 DNA reads TGTGCCAGCAGCTTATTAAGTCTGACAGCAACTAATGAAAAACTGTTTTTT.

The rearrangement joins TRBV2 to TRBJ2-3; possible D gene TRBD2, 6 bases. Trimming took 0 bases from V and 4 from J, leaving 17 bases between them. CDR1 and CDR2 (germline): SNHLY, FYNNEI. The CDR3 length is 17 residues. The CDR3 DNA sequence: TGTGCCAGCAGTGAAGCATGGCGGAGAGCGGGCCCAGATACGCAGTATTTT. Translation gives CASSEAWRRAGPDTQYF.

This clone was found once. This chain joins TRBV5-1 and TRBJ2-3, with 13 bases lining up with TRBD2. The CDR3 is made up of 18 amino acids. Per germline, CDR1 SGHRS and CDR2 YFSETQ. V trimming: 2 bases; J trimming: 9 bases; junction bases outside the gene matches: 15. The CDR3: CASSFTSGGAYNPLTQYF. The DNA for the CDR3 is TGCGCCAGCAGCTTTACTAGCGGGGGGGCCTATAACCCTCTAACGCAGTATTTT. The whole variable domain, filled in from reference TRBV5-1 and TRBJ2-3, reads KAGVTQTPRYLIKTRGQQVTLSCSPISGHRSVSWYQQTPGQGLQFLFEYFSETQRNKGNFPGRFSGRQFSNSRSEMNVSTLELGDSALYLCASSFTSGGAYNPLTQYFGPGTRLTVL.

This rearrangement joins TRBV27 to TRBJ2-2; D is unclear. This CDR3 region has 16 residues. V dropped 8 bases and J dropped 1 base, with 17 bases sitting between them. Germline V CDR1 and CDR2: MNHEY, SMNVEV (reference sequence). The chain's CDR3 is CASQLPRRMNTGELFF. The CDR3 DNA sequence: TGTGCCAGCCAACTCCCGAGGCGGATGAACACCGGGGAGCTGTTTTTT.

This clone was recorded once. CDR3 loop: CASSPGTGSTEAFF. In DNA, the CDR3 is TGTGCCAGCAGTCCCGGGACAGGAAGCACTGAAGCTTTCTTT. The chain is built from TRBV2 and TRBJ1-1; TRBD1 matches at 8 bases. This CDR3 is built from 14 residues. After removal of 5 bases from V and 4 bases from J, the junction contained 6 bases not matched to a gene. Looked up from germline, CDR1 is SNHLY and CDR2 is FYNNEI.